These 17 T cell receptor beta chains came from one sample sequenced in a study of post-analysis software for immune sequencing data. Their cognate antigens are unknown. Study outcomes and limitations: Roughly five TRBV segments appeared more often in patients than in controls, and TRBV5-6, TRBV5-1 and TRBV20-1 were among these.

Carried by the TCR beta cDNA libraries were unique molecular identifiers. TCRdb used MiXCR to reprocess the PCR reads, holding one entry per CDR3 protein. The sample holds roughly 800,000 distinct CDR3 sequences; around 42% are singletons and the top ten take approximately 4.4%. Sequenced: blood. The receptors originated from a girl between 10 and 17 years old with multiple sclerosis.

As regards this clonotype: The germline gene is not matched at one end of the junction; a read error may be the cause. V gene TRBV10-3 combines with J gene TRBJ2-5; no definite D call. Germline CDR1 is ENHRY and CDR2 is SYGVKD. The CDR3 covers 14 residues. The CDR3 loop is CAISESVLSETQYF. CDR3 bases: TGTGCCATCAGTGAATCAGTTTTGTCTGAGACCCAATACTTC.

The chain links TRBV27 to TRBJ2-7; either TRBD1 or TRBD2 may supply D (5 bases each). Per the germline V gene, CDR1 is MNHEY and CDR2 is SMNVEV (reference sequence). This CDR3 has 13 amino acids. Trimming stripped 8 bases from V and 2 bases from J, with 13 bases between. DNA for the CDR3: TGTGCCAGCCGGATAGGGGAGCCCTACGAGCAGTACTTC. Protein product: CASRIGEPYEQYF.

The V gene is TRBV7-8, the J gene TRBJ1-5; perhaps TRBD1 as D (6 bases). This CDR3 contains 15 residues. Germline V gene lookup returns CDR1 SGHVS and CDR2 FQNEAQ. V was trimmed by 1 base and J by 7 bases, leaving 14 bases between them. The CDR3: CASSLDGGGGQPQHF. CDR3 coding DNA: TGTGCCAGCAGCTTAGACGGGGGGGGCGGACAGCCCCAGCATTTT.

This clonotype showed up just a few times. The chain has TRBV20-1 and TRBJ2-3; 7 bases agree with TRBD2. Germline V CDR1 and CDR2: DFQATT, SNEGSKA (reference sequence). The CDR3 runs to 16 residues. The V gene end was trimmed by 0 bases and the J gene end by 8 bases; junction bases not matched to a gene: 14. This chain's CDR3 is CSARDSASGTPATQYF. The CDR3 nucleotides are TGCAGTGCTAGAGATTCGGCTAGCGGCACCCCGGCTACGCAGTATTTT.

The chain joins TRBV14 to TRBJ2-7; tentatively, D is TRBD2 (5 bases). The CDR3 contains 13 residues. With 6 bases removed from V and 3 bases from J, the gap between germline ends came to 12 bases. From germline, CDR1 is SGHDN and CDR2 FVKESK. CDR3 region: CASRAGRDYEQYF. As DNA, the CDR3 is TGTGCCAGCAGGGCTGGGAGAGACTACGAGCAGTACTTC.

The rearrangement uses TRBV5-6 and TRBJ2-5; D call uncertain. CDR1 and CDR2 from the germline V gene are SGHDT and YYEEEE. This CDR3 is built from 13 residues. Trimming removed 3 bases at V and 0 bases at J, with 6 bases between. CDR3 amino acids: CASSYPYQETQYF. CDR3 bases: TGTGCCAGCAGCTATCCGTACCAAGAGACCCAGTACTTC.

The chain recombines TRBV7-3 with TRBJ1-2; the D gene is possibly TRBD1 (5 bases). CDR3 length: 17 amino acids. Per the germline V gene, CDR1 is SGHTA and CDR2 is FQGTGA. Trimming shortened V by 2 bases and J by 8 bases, and 24 bases separated the two germline ends. CDR3 coding DNA: TGTGCCAGCAGCTTAGCAGGGACCGGCAGCCCCTACAGCGGCTACACCTTC. The encoded protein is CASSLAGTGSPYSGYTF.

This clonotype was picked up one time. The gene calls are TRBV12-3 or TRBV12-4 and TRBJ2-2, with unresolved D. V was pared by 9 bases and J by 7 bases, with 12 bases between. The CDR3 sequence is 12 residues long. The CDR3 sequence is CASNYLGGELFF. The CDR3 DNA sequence: TGTGCCAGTAATTACCTTGGCGGGGAGCTGTTTTTT.

The chain uses TRBV12-3 or TRBV12-4 and TRBJ1-2; D gene ambiguous. The CDR3 is 14 amino acids. The V end lost 1 base, the J end lost 8 bases, and 14 bases lay between the germline ends. The CDR3 region has the DNA TGTGCCAGCAGTTTAGAGGACCAAGCAAGAGGCTACACCTTC. Protein: CASSLEDQARGYTF.

A remark on this clonotype: The junction departs from the called germline gene at one end, perhaps through a read error. The J gene is TRBJ2-3, the V gene TRBV5-1, with 7 bases identical to TRBD1. The CDR3 is 14 residues long. The germline V gene encodes CDR1 SGHRS and CDR2 YFSETQ. CDR3 coding DNA: TGCGCCAGCAGCCCAGACATAGGGACAGATACGCGGTATTTT. Amino acid sequence: CASSPDIGTDTRYF.

The V and J genes are TRBV15 and TRBJ2-7; possible D gene TRBD1, 5 bases. V lost 5 bases, J lost 0 bases, and 17 bases lay in between. CDR1 and CDR2 (germline): LNHNV, YYDKDF (reference sequence). CDR3 length: 16 residues. The CDR3 protein is CATSRQGGYPSYEQYF. CDR3 bases: TGTGCCACCAGCCGCCAGGGTGGGTATCCCTCCTACGAGCAGTACTTC.

CDR3 loop: CSVPGPLGDTEAFF. The CDR3, as DNA: TGCAGCGTTCCCGGACCCCTGGGAGACACTGAAGCTTTCTTT. V usage is TRBV29-1 and J usage is TRBJ1-1; no clear D. CDR3 length: 14 amino acids. Trimming left V 5 bases short and J 3 bases short, with 16 bases between. Germline V CDR1 and CDR2: SQVTM, ANQGSEA.

The rearrangement uses TRBV9 and TRBJ2-1; D is ambiguous. CDR3 length equals 16 residues. V lost 0 bases, J lost 4 bases, and 14 bases lay in between. CDR1 SGDLS and CDR2 YYNGEE come from the germline V gene. The CDR3 DNA reads TGTGCCAGCAGCGTAGGGGGTGGTGGCTTTTACAATGAGCAGTTCTTC. Its protein is CASSVGGGGFYNEQFF.

The genes are TRBV4-1 and TRBJ2-4; a weak D match, TRBD1 (5 bases). Germline V gene sequence: CDR1 MGHRA, CDR2 YSYEKL. Trimming left V 4 bases short and J 0 bases short, with 10 bases between. The CDR3 has 15 residues. CDR3 coding DNA: TGCGCCAGCAGCCTACAGGACAAAGCCAAAAACATTCAGTACTTC. It codes for CASSLQDKAKNIQYF.

V usage is TRBV7-9 and J usage is TRBJ2-5, with D tentatively TRBD2 (6 bases). V dropped 1 base and J dropped 4 bases, with 13 bases sitting between them. This CDR3 has 15 residues. In germline, CDR1 is SEHNR, CDR2 FQNEAQ (reference sequence). The chain's CDR3 is CASSLGGTGRETQYF. DNA of the CDR3: TGTGCCAGCAGCTTAGGCGGGACGGGGAGAGAGACCCAGTACTTC.

The gene calls are TRBV5-1 and TRBJ2-1; 12 bases fit TRBD2. In germline, CDR1 is SGHRS, CDR2 YFSETQ. CDR3 length: 16 residues. V lost 0 bases to trimming and J lost 8 bases; unmatched junction nucleotides: 6. CDR3 in amino acids: CASSLEASGRAHEQFF. The CDR3 DNA reads TGCGCCAGCAGCTTGGAGGCTAGCGGGAGGGCTCATGAGCAGTTCTTC.

V usage is TRBV5-1 and J usage is TRBJ2-1; the D gene is possibly TRBD2 (7 bases). The V gene lost 1 base and the J gene lost 6 bases, with 20 bases spanning the gap. This CDR3 is built from 17 residues. Per the germline V gene, CDR1 is SGHRS and CDR2 is YFSETQ. CDR3 bases: TGCGCCAGCAGCTTGACCGGGACACTAGCGCTCTCCAATGAGCAGTTCTTC. It specifies CASSLTGTLALSNEQFF. The full variable domain, its missing parts supplied by reference TRBV5-1 and TRBJ2-1, is KAGVTQTPRYLIKTRGQQVTLSCSPISGHRSVSWYQQTPGQGLQFLFEYFSETQRNKGNFPGRFSGRQFSNSRSEMNVSTLELGDSALYLCASSLTGTLALSNEQFFGPGTRLTVL.